This T cell receptor beta chain was profiled in a study of blood T cell repertoires in COVID-19. Germline-derived CDR1 and CDR2 are MDHEN and SYDVKM. CDR3 length equals 12 residues. V was pared by 3 bases and J by 6 bases, with 9 bases between. Assay: immunoSEQ multiplex PCR; the TCRdb copy retains only in-frame clones and omits some. Here the sample spans around 50,000 clones, 77% being singletons. What was sequenced was peripheral blood. This TCR was sampled from a human donor with active or convalescent COVID-19. The donor label of this sample is uncertain. This chain connects TRBV28 to TRBJ2-7; D remains ambiguous. CDR3 protein: CASSFMVSEQYF. The CDR3 DNA is TGTGCCAGCAGTTTCATGGTTAGCGAGCAGTACTTC.